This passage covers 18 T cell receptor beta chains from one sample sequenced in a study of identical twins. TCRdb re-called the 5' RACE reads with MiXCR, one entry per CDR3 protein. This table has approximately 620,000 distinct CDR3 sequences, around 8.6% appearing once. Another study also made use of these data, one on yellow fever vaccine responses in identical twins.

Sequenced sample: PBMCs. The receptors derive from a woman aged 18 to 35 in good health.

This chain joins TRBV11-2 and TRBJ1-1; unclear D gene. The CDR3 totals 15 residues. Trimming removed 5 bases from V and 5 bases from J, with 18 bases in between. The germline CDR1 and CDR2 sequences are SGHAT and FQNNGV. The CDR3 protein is CASSAPGPRRTEAFF. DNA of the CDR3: TGTGCCAGCAGCGCTCCAGGACCCCGCCGGACTGAAGCTTTCTTT.

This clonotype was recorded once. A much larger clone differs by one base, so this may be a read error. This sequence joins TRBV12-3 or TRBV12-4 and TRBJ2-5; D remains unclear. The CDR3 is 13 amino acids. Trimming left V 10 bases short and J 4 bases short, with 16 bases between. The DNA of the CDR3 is TGTGCCACCCAACGGCAGGTGAGAGAGACCCAGTACTTC. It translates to CATQRQVRETQYF.

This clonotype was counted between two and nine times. The CDR3 here is CASSQDIGTSYNEQFF. In DNA, the CDR3 is TGCGCCAGCAGCCAAGATATAGGGACTAGTTACAATGAGCAGTTCTTC. The chain recombines TRBV4-3 with TRBJ2-1, with 8 bases identical to TRBD2. CDR1 and CDR2 (germline): LGHNA, YSLEER. CDR3 length: 16 residues. Unmatched junction bases numbered 5, after V lost 0 bases and J lost 4 bases.

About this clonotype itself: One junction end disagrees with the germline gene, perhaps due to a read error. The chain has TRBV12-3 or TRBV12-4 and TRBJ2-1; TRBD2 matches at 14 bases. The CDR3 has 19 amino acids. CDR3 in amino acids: CTSSRPGTSGGRSYNEQFF. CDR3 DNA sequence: TGTACCAGCAGTCGACCCGGGACTAGCGGGGGCCGATCCTACAATGAGCAGTTCTTC.

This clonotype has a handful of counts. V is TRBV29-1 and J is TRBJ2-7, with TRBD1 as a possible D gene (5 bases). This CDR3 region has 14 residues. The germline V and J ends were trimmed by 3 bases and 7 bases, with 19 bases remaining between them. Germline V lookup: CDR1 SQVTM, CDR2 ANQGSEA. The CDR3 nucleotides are TGCAGCGTTGAGGGTGACAGTCGTTTGAGGGAGCAGTACTTC. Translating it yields CSVEGDSRLREQYF.

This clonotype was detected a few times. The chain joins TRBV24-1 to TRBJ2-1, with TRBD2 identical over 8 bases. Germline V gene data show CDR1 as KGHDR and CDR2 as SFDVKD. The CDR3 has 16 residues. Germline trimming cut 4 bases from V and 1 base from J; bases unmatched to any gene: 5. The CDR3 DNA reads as TGTGCCACCAGTGACCCCGGGACTAGATCCTACAATGAGCAGTTCTTC. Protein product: CATSDPGTRSYNEQFF.

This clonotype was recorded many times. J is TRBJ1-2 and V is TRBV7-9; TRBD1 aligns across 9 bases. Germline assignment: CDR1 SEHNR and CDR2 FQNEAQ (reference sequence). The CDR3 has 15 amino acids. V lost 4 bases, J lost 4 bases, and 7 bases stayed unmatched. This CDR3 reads CASSYVQGAGYGYTF. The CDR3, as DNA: TGTGCCAGCAGCTACGTACAGGGGGCAGGCTATGGCTACACCTTC. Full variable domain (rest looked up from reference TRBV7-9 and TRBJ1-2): DTGVSQNPRHKITKRGQNVTFRCDPISEHNRLYWYRQTLGQGPEFLTYFQNEAQLEKSRLLSDRFSAERPKGSFSTLEIQRTEQGDSAMYLCASSYVQGAGYGYTFGSGTRLTVV.

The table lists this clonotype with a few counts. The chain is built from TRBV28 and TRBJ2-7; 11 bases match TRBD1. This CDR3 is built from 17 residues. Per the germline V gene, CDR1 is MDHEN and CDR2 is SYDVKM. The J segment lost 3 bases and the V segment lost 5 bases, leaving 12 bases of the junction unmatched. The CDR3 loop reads CASSPRPGTGGIYEQYF. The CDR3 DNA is TGTGCCAGCAGTCCGAGGCCGGGGACAGGGGGGATCTACGAGCAGTACTTC.

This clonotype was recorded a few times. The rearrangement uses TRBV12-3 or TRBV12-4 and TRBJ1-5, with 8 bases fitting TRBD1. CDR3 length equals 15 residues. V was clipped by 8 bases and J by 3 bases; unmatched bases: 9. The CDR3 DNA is TGTGCCAGCGCAAGATGGGACAGGTTCAATCAGCCCCAGCATTTT. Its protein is CASARWDRFNQPQHF.

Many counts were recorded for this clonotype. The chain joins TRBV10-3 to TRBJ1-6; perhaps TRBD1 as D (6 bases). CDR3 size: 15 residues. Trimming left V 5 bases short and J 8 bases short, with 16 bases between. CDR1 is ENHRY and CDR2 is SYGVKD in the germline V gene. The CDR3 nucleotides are TGTGCCATCAGTTACCGGGACACTTCGGATTCACCCCTCCACTTT. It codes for CAISYRDTSDSPLHF.

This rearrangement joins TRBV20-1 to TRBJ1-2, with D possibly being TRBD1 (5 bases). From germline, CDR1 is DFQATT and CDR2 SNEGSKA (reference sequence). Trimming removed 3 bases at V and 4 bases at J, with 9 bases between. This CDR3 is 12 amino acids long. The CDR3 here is CSARGLPYGYTF. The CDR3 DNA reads TGCAGTGCTAGGGGACTTCCCTATGGCTACACCTTC.

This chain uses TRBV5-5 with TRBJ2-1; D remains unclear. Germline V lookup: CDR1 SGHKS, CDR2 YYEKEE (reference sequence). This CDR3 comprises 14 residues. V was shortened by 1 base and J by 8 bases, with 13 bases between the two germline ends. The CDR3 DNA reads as TGTGCCAGCAGCTTGATGGCCGGAACTCATGAGCAGTTCTTC. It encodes CASSLMAGTHEQFF.

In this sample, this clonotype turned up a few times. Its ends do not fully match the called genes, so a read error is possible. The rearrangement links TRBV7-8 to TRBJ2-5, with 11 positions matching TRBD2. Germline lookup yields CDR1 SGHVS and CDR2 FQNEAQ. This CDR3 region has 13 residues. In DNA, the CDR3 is TGTGCCAGCAGCGTAGAGTTTAGCGGGGGGGTTTTTTTC. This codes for CASSVEFSGGVFF.

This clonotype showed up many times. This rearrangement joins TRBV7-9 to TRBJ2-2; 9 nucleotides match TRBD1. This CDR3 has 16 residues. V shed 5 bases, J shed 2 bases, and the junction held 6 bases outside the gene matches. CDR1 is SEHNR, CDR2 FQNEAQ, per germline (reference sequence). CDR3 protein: CASSPRQGENTGELFF. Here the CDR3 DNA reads TGTGCCAGCAGCCCTCGACAGGGGGAAAACACCGGGGAGCTGTTTTTT.

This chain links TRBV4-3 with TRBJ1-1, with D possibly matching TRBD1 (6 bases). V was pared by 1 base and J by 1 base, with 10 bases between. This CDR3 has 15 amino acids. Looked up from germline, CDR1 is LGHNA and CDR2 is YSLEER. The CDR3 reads CASSQAGERNTEAFF. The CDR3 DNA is TGCGCCAGCAGCCAAGCAGGGGAGAGGAACACTGAAGCTTTCTTT.

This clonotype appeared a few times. CDR3 in amino acids: CASSLGPNREGEQYF. Written as DNA, the CDR3 is TGTGCCAGCAGCTTGGGTCCGAACAGGGAGGGCGAGCAGTACTTC. The V call is TRBV5-4, the J call TRBJ2-7; TRBD2 might be the D (7 bases). Trimming shortened V by 0 bases and J by 6 bases, and 16 bases separated the two germline ends. CDR3 size: 15 residues. Germline assignment: CDR1 SGHNT and CDR2 YYREEE (reference sequence).

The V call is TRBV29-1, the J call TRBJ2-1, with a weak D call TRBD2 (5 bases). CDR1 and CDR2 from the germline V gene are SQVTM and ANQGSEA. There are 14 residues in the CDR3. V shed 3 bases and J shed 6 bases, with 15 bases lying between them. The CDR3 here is CSVDEGAAVNEQFF. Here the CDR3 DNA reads TGCAGCGTTGACGAGGGAGCTGCGGTCAATGAGCAGTTCTTC.

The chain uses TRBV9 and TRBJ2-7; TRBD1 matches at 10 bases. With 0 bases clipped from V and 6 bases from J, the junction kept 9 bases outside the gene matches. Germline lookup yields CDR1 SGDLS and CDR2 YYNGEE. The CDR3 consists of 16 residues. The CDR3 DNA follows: TGTGCCAGCAGCGTAGCTTCCGGGACAGGGGTCAGCGAGCAGTACTTC. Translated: CASSVASGTGVSEQYF.